This record concerns one T cell receptor beta chain sequence. The sample is drawn from a study of blood T cell repertoires in COVID-19. Study overall: Sample material is recorded as cDNA or gDNA derived from T cells, B-cell-depleted T cells, or PBMCs.

In the original processing: The authors estimated nucleated cell counts from reference gene primer amplification. TCRdb's copy holds only in-frame clones and misses some; the assay was immunoSEQ multiplex PCR. V, J and clone size derive from that table, while D and trimming were established from the DNA sequence. The sample consists of under 350,000 clones, about nine tenths of them appearing once. Cohort assignment relied on participant-reported clinical history. Donors of Cohort 3 who recovered were those that had two negative PCRs, clearance, or symptom resolution. CDR1 SGHRS and CDR2 YFSETQ come from the germline V gene. V was trimmed by 2 bases and J by 12 bases, leaving 23 bases between them. The CDR3 sequence is 15 residues long.

Sequenced input: PBMCs or T cells enriched from blood (not recorded which). The TCR sequence derives from a man in his thirties or forties who had recovered from COVID-19. This chain uses TRBV5-1 with TRBJ1-2, with D tentatively TRBD1 (6 bases). This chain's CDR3 is CASSFRAMTGQKNTF. The CDR3 bases are TGCGCCAGCAGCTTTAGGGCTATGACAGGACAAAAGAACACCTTC. Together with reference TRBV5-1 and TRBJ1-2, the CDR3 gives the full variable domain: KAGVTQTPRYLIKTRGQQVTLSCSPISGHRSVSWYQQTPGQGLQFLFEYFSETQRNKGNFPGRFSGRQFSNSRSEMNVSTLELGDSALYLCASSFRAMTGQKNTFGSGTRLTVV.